The TCR beta chain under discussion was sequenced for a study of cytomegalovirus exposure and HLA in healthy donors. Study conclusions and caveats: Indistinguishable V segments such as TRBV6-2 and TRBV6-3 were excluded.

These donors counted as nominally healthy when sampled, but unrecorded immune exposures were likely. A multiplex PCR was run with 60 Vbeta primers and 13 Jbeta primers. Per the study methods: Counted up in a later analysis, unique TCR beta chains came to 65 million to 100 million, with about 9.9 million shared. The table came from immunoSEQ multiplex PCR; TCRdb's copy has only in-frame clones and leaves some out. That table supplies the V and J calls and clone size; D and trimming were determined from the DNA. The top ten clones hold 1% of a sample with roughly 160,000 clones, roughly 85% of them seen once. Remarks on this clone: What it recognizes is unknown.

Germline CDR1 GTSNPN, CDR2 SVGIG (reference sequence). The CDR3 totals 14 residues. The V end lost 4 bases, the J end lost 2 bases, and 12 bases lay between the germline ends. Material: PBMCs. This chain joins TRBV30 and TRBJ1-5; no definite D call. The sequence came from a boy between 2 and 10 years old in good health and CMV-seronegative. The CDR3 region has the DNA TGTGCCTGGACCCCGGCCGGGGGCAATCAGCCCCAGCATTTT. Protein: CAWTPAGGNQPQHF.